The subject of this entry is one T cell receptor beta chain. Method: immunoSEQ multiplex PCR; TCRdb's copy keeps in-frame clones and lacks some. Here the sample spans about 400,000 clones, roughly 89% being singletons. The CDR3 covers 19 residues. Germline V gene data show CDR1 as SGHAT and CDR2 as FQNNGV. Trimming at V came to 3 bases and at J to 5 bases, leaving 15 bases not matched to a gene. The data were obtained in a study of blood T cell repertoires in COVID-19. Participant ages covered about 18 to 89 years across about two dozen US areas. Cohort assignment relied on participant-reported clinical history. Two negative PCRs, clearance, or symptom resolution had been documented for recovered Cohort 3 donors.

The chain carries TRBV11-2 and TRBJ2-1; 11 bases map to TRBD2. Sequenced input: PBMCs or T cells enriched from blood (not recorded which). The receptor comes from a woman aged 30 to 39 who had recovered from COVID-19. CDR3 in DNA: TGTGCCAGCAGCTTTCGAGAGGGACTAGCGGCACCCGGTGACAATGAGCAGTTCTTC. Protein product: CASSFREGLAAPGDNEQFF.